Sequencing of this T cell receptor (beta chain) was carried out in a study of human T cells and chemical hapten exposure. This clonotype was found a few times. An end of the junction does not agree with germline; a read error may underlie this. The CDR3 contains 12 residues. Germline V gives CDR1 MNHNY, CDR2 SVGAGI (reference sequence). Time point meaning: patch test 2, 6 weeks after DPC sensitization. Indicated treatment: therapeutic diphenylcyclopropenone sensitization with weekly scalp DPC. RNA extraction used unfractionated whole blood as the source of total RNA. Authors' data handling: Between about 20,000 and 690,600 TCRs appeared in each sample, and the median stood at approximately 100,000. TCRdb reprocessed the RACE reads with MiXCR, giving one entry per CDR3 protein. The V and J calls were not made by the authors but by TCRdb's processing. The table shows around 360,000 distinct CDR3 sequences, with over 6% occurring only once.

The TCR originated in a woman under 30 with alopecia areata. Some clones in this sample may be carry-over from other donors' samples. The sequenced sample was whole blood, obtained in connection with sensitization to the hapten diphenylcyclopropenone (DPC). This chain joins TRBV6-6 and TRBJ1-2; D not resolved. CDR3 in DNA: TGTGCCAGCAGTGATCAGTTGATAGGAGGCCTCTTC. Amino acid sequence: CASSDQLIGGLF.